The rows below give T cell receptor beta chains drawn from one sample of a study of blood T cell repertoires in COVID-19. TCRdb's copy holds only in-frame clones and misses some; the assay was immunoSEQ multiplex PCR. The sample lists a few hundred thousand clones; about nine tenths were seen once. Sample: peripheral blood. These receptors all come from a woman in her 30s with active or convalescent COVID-19. Both conserved end residues are part of each CDR3. The D gene is left open where the match is weak. For some rows the clone size is stated as once, few or many, or as a class when expanded; others skip it.

CDR3 protein: CASKAGGPVTGELFF; CDR3 DNA: TGTGCCAGCAAAGCGGGGGGGCCGGTCACCGGGGAGCTGTTTTTT; clone size: -; J gene: TRBJ2-2; D gene: TRBD2; V gene: TRBV6-5
CDR3 protein: CASSQTGGKTYGYTF; CDR3 DNA: TGTGCCAGCAGTCAGACAGGGGGGAAGACATATGGCTACACCTTC; clone size: -; J gene: TRBJ1-2; D gene: TRBD1; V gene: TRBV28
CDR3 protein: CASSSTSGGTYEQYF; CDR3 DNA: TGTGCCAGCAGCTCCACTAGCGGGGGGACATACGAGCAGTACTTC; clone size: few; J gene: TRBJ2-7; D gene: TRBD2; V gene: TRBV7-6
CDR3 protein: CASSLPSNTEAFF; CDR3 DNA: TGTGCCAGCAGTCTACCCTCGAACACTGAAGCTTTCTTT; clone size: -; J gene: TRBJ1-1; D gene: -; V gene: TRBV28
CDR3 protein: CASDNPPRLGGNYGYTF; CDR3 DNA: TGTGCCAGCGACAACCCCCCCCGCCTCGGAGGGAACTATGGCTACACCTTC; clone size: -; J gene: TRBJ1-2; D gene: -; V gene: TRBV28
CDR3 protein: CASSLAFGQGAYGYTF; CDR3 DNA: TGTGCCAGCAGCTTGGCCTTTGGACAGGGGGCCTATGGCTACACCTTC; clone size: -; J gene: TRBJ1-2; D gene: TRBD1; V gene: TRBV5-8
CDR3 protein: CASSYSGGPYGYTF; CDR3 DNA: TGTGCCAGCAGTTACTCGGGGGGTCCCTATGGCTACACCTTC; clone size: -; J gene: TRBJ1-2; D gene: -; V gene: TRBV6-5
CDR3 protein: CASSSRQGQGGYTF; CDR3 DNA: TGTGCCAGCAGTTCCCGACAGGGCCAAGGGGGCTACACCTTC; clone size: -; J gene: TRBJ1-2; D gene: TRBD1; V gene: TRBV27
CDR3 protein: CASSIGYEQYF; CDR3 DNA: TGTGCCAGTAGTATCGGCTACGAGCAGTACTTC; clone size: -; J gene: TRBJ2-7; D gene: -; V gene: TRBV19
CDR3 protein: CASSVGRSPEDTQYF; CDR3 DNA: TGTGCCAGCAGCGTAGGGAGGTCCCCAGAAGATACGCAGTATTTT; clone size: -; J gene: TRBJ2-3; D gene: -; V gene: TRBV9
CDR3 protein: CASSERQGGQPQHF; CDR3 DNA: TGTGCCAGCAGTGAACGACAGGGCGGACAGCCCCAGCATTTT; clone size: once; J gene: TRBJ1-5; D gene: TRBD1; V gene: TRBV6-1
CDR3 protein: CASSDRTRKGNEQFF; CDR3 DNA: TGTGCCAGCAGTGATAGGACTAGAAAGGGCAATGAGCAGTTCTTC; clone size: -; J gene: TRBJ2-1; D gene: TRBD2; V gene: TRBV2
CDR3 protein: CASSLWEGGQVQPQHF; CDR3 DNA: TGTGCCAGCAGCTTATGGGAAGGGGGCCAGGTTCAGCCCCAGCATTTT; clone size: once; J gene: TRBJ1-5; D gene: TRBD1; V gene: TRBV7-2
CDR3 protein: CASSALSGAVYNEQFF; CDR3 DNA: TGTGCCAGCAGTGCCCTCAGCGGGGCCGTCTACAATGAGCAGTTCTTC; clone size: -; J gene: TRBJ2-1; D gene: TRBD2; V gene: TRBV6-4
CDR3 protein: CAGSAGDTNEQFF; CDR3 DNA: TGTGCCGGATCGGCGGGGGATACGAATGAGCAGTTCTTC; clone size: -; J gene: TRBJ2-1; D gene: TRBD2; V gene: TRBV28
CDR3 protein: CASSLRTSANTGELFF; CDR3 DNA: TGTGCCAGCAGCCTTCGGACTAGCGCGAACACCGGGGAGCTGTTTTTT; clone size: -; J gene: TRBJ2-2; D gene: TRBD2; V gene: TRBV3-1/TRBV3-2
CDR3 protein: CASSLPFRTGTYNEQFF; CDR3 DNA: TGTGCCAGCAGTTTGCCTTTCCGGACAGGGACCTACAATGAGCAGTTCTTC; clone size: -; J gene: TRBJ2-1; D gene: TRBD1; V gene: TRBV6-2/TRBV6-3
CDR3 protein: CASSFWGTGDGYTF; CDR3 DNA: TGTGCCAGCAGTTTTTGGGGAACAGGGGATGGCTACACCTTC; clone size: -; J gene: TRBJ1-2; D gene: TRBD1; V gene: TRBV28
CDR3 protein: CASSLGTFYEQYF; CDR3 DNA: TGTGCCAGCAGCCTTGGGACATTCTACGAGCAGTACTTC; clone size: -; J gene: TRBJ2-7; D gene: -; V gene: TRBV7-9
CDR3 protein: CARSRGLAGGDTQYF; CDR3 DNA: TGTGCCAGAAGCAGGGGACTAGCGGGGGGTGATACGCAGTATTTT; clone size: -; J gene: TRBJ2-3; D gene: -; V gene: TRBV7-5
CDR3 protein: CASRRQGAYEKLFF; CDR3 DNA: TGTGCCAGCAGGAGACAGGGGGCTTATGAAAAACTGTTTTTT; clone size: -; J gene: TRBJ1-4; D gene: TRBD1; V gene: TRBV27
CDR3 protein: CASSFLTGLLNYGYTF; CDR3 DNA: TGTGCCAGCAGTTTCCTTACAGGGCTGCTTAACTATGGCTACACCTTC; clone size: -; J gene: TRBJ1-2; D gene: -; V gene: TRBV27
CDR3 protein: CASSPTGDQPQHF; CDR3 DNA: TGTGCCAGCTCACCCACAGGGGATCAGCCCCAGCATTTT; clone size: -; J gene: TRBJ1-5; D gene: TRBD1; V gene: TRBV18
CDR3 protein: CASSQDGTGLGNSPLHF; CDR3 DNA: TGTGCCAGCAGCCAAGATGGAACAGGGCTGGGGAATTCACCCCTCCACTTT; clone size: -; J gene: TRBJ1-6; D gene: -; V gene: TRBV4-2
CDR3 protein: CASSLVSGVNTEAFF; CDR3 DNA: TGTGCCAGCAGCTTGGTGTCCGGGGTGAACACTGAAGCTTTCTTT; clone size: few; J gene: TRBJ1-1; D gene: -; V gene: TRBV7-6
CDR3 protein: CASSYSPGGSGNTIYF; CDR3 DNA: TGTGCCAGCAGTTACTCCCCAGGGGGGTCTGGAAACACCATATATTTT; clone size: -; J gene: TRBJ1-3; D gene: TRBD1; V gene: TRBV6-5
CDR3 protein: CATTSGEGGNTQYF; CDR3 DNA: TGTGCCACCACTAGCGGGGAGGGGGGAAATACGCAGTATTTT; clone size: few; J gene: TRBJ2-3; D gene: TRBD2; V gene: TRBV10-3
CDR3 protein: CASSLSGTSVEQYF; CDR3 DNA: TGTGCCAGCAGCTTGTCCGGGACTAGCGTCGAGCAGTACTTC; clone size: -; J gene: TRBJ2-7; D gene: TRBD2; V gene: TRBV11-1
CDR3 protein: CASSQDGSRAEKLFF; CDR3 DNA: TGTGCCAGCAGCCAAGATGGTAGCCGCGCGGAAAAACTGTTTTTT; clone size: -; J gene: TRBJ1-4; D gene: -; V gene: TRBV3-1/TRBV3-2
CDR3 protein: CASSYDRGNTEAFF; CDR3 DNA: TGTGCCAGCAGTTACGACAGGGGGAACACTGAAGCTTTCTTT; clone size: -; J gene: TRBJ1-1; D gene: TRBD1; V gene: TRBV6-2/TRBV6-3
CDR3 protein: CASSEGTSWDEQFF; CDR3 DNA: TGTGCCAGCAGTGAGGGGACTAGCTGGGATGAGCAGTTCTTC; clone size: few; J gene: TRBJ2-1; D gene: TRBD2; V gene: TRBV2
CDR3 protein: CASSAGRDNQPQHF; CDR3 DNA: TGTGCCAGCAGCGCCGGCAGGGACAATCAGCCCCAGCATTTT; clone size: -; J gene: TRBJ1-5; D gene: -; V gene: TRBV25-1